The 32 T cell receptor beta chains given below trace back to one sample, sequenced in a study of T and B cells in COVID-19 patients. TRB was amplified from approximately 250-480 ng of blood genomic DNA. BIOMED2 TRB-A/B primer pools were used in multiplex TRB PCR. TCRdb recomputed calls from the multiplex PCR reads with MiXCR, one row per CDR3 protein. The repertoire holds roughly 15,000 distinct CDR3 sequences, with roughly a quarter as singletons. Sequenced input: blood. These receptors came from a human donor who had recovered from COVID-19.

The table lists this clonotype with a few counts. The chain has TRBV12-3 or TRBV12-4 and TRBJ1-2, with a weak D call TRBD1 (5 bases). Trimming removed 1 base from V and 3 bases from J, with 9 bases in between. The CDR3 is 14 residues long. CDR3 amino acids: CASSLGGGYYGYTF. The CDR3 DNA reads as TGTGCCAGCAGTTTAGGGGGGGGTTACTATGGCTACACCTTC.

This clonotype is medium-sized by share. The chain couples TRBV19 to TRBJ2-6; either TRBD1 or TRBD2 may supply D (5 bases each). CDR3 length: 15 residues. Germline V gene data show CDR1 as LNHDA and CDR2 as SQIVND (reference sequence). V shed 3 bases and J shed 3 bases, with 9 bases lying between them. CDR3 nucleotide sequence: TGTGCCAGTAGTATGATGAGGGGTGGGGCCAACGTCCTGACTTTC. It is translated as CASSMMRGGANVLTF.

This chain uses TRBV6-5 with TRBJ1-5; D may be TRBD1 (6 bases). Germline CDR1 MNHEY, CDR2 SVGAGI. The CDR3 has 17 amino acids. V was cut by 2 bases and J by 6 bases, with 20 bases left in between. The chain's CDR3 is CASSYLGGGVRGQPQHF. CDR3 nucleotides: TGTGCCAGCAGTTACCTGGGAGGGGGTGTTAGGGGTCAGCCCCAGCATTTT.

The J gene is TRBJ1-3, the V gene TRBV6-2 or TRBV6-3, with D possibly being TRBD1 (6 bases). There are 15 residues in the CDR3. Germline V gene lookup returns CDR1 MNHEY and CDR2 SVGEGT. The V end lost 6 bases, the J end lost 2 bases, and 14 bases lay between the germline ends. The CDR3: CASSRGAKPGNTIYF. CDR3 coding DNA: TGTGCCAGCAGCAGGGGAGCCAAACCTGGAAACACCATATATTTT.

There are many counts of this clonotype. The chain joins TRBV18 to TRBJ2-1; the match to TRBD1 covers 9 bases. The V gene end was trimmed by 5 bases and the J gene end by 8 bases; junction bases not matched to a gene: 7. The CDR3 length is 14 residues. CDR1 is KGHSH and CDR2 is LQKENI in the germline V gene. In DNA form, the CDR3 reads TGTGCCAGCTCAACGGGGACAGGGTGGGATGAGCAGTTCTTC. Its translation: CASSTGTGWDEQFF.

On this clonotype itself: At one end the junction does not follow the germline gene, possibly because of a read error. The chain joins TRBV5-4 to TRBJ1-1; D unresolved. This CDR3 spans 12 amino acids. The germline V gene encodes CDR1 SGHNT and CDR2 YYREEE (reference sequence). The CDR3: CASSLGLADAFF. The CDR3 DNA sequence: TGTGCCAGCAGCTTGGGACTCGCTGACGCTTTCTTT.

This sequence joins TRBV5-1 and TRBJ2-7; D tentatively fits TRBD1 or TRBD2 (6 bases each). CDR1 SGHRS and CDR2 YFSETQ come from the germline V gene. Trimming removed 0 bases from V and 2 bases from J, with 12 bases in between. The CDR3 extends over 15 amino acids. The CDR3 loop is CASSLEGGRTYEQYF. Written as DNA, the CDR3 is TGCGCCAGCAGCTTGGAGGGGGGTCGCACCTACGAGCAGTACTTC. The variable domain in full, with the rest retrieved from reference TRBV5-1 and TRBJ2-7, is KAGVTQTPRYLIKTRGQQVTLSCSPISGHRSVSWYQQTPGQGLQFLFEYFSETQRNKGNFPGRFSGRQFSNSRSEMNVSTLELGDSALYLCASSLEGGRTYEQYFGPGTRLTVT.

This clonotype was observed a handful of times. The chain links TRBV5-1 to TRBJ2-3, with 10 bases lining up with TRBD2. J was trimmed by 2 bases and V by 4 bases; bases with no gene match: 7. This CDR3 contains 16 residues. Looked up from germline, CDR1 is SGHRS and CDR2 is YFSETQ. The chain's CDR3 is CASSPLAGDLTDTQYF. The DNA of the CDR3 is TGCGCCAGCAGCCCCCTAGCGGGAGACCTCACAGATACGCAGTATTTT.

The chain is built from TRBV20-1 and TRBJ1-1; possible D gene TRBD1, 6 bases. Germline loops: CDR1 DFQATT, CDR2 SNEGSKA (reference sequence). The length of the CDR3 is 13 residues. The germline V and J ends were trimmed by 6 bases and 6 bases, with 17 bases remaining between them. For the CDR3, the DNA is TGCAGTGCCACGTCGGGGGCTGTTGCTGAAGCTTTCTTT. This translates into CSATSGAVAEAFF.

The chain uses TRBV28 and TRBJ1-6; perhaps TRBD1 as D (5 bases). Germline V CDR1 and CDR2: MDHEN, SYDVKM. The CDR3 is made up of 14 amino acids. Trimming removed 3 bases from V and 8 bases from J, with 11 bases in between. The CDR3 nucleotides are TGTGCCAGCAGTTTGGGGGGGGTTCATTCACCCCTCCACTTT. Encoded protein: CASSLGGVHSPLHF.

This clonotype was seen many times. The chain links TRBV19 to TRBJ1-3; D not resolved. Germline V CDR1 and CDR2: LNHDA, SQIVND (reference sequence). This CDR3 contains 15 residues. Between the trimmed V and J ends, which lost 6 bases and 0 bases, there was a span of 12 bases. The CDR3 coding sequence is TGTGCCAGTAGGATCGACGGCAGCTCTGGAAACACCATATATTTT. This translates into CASRIDGSSGNTIYF.

This chain links TRBV6-5 with TRBJ2-4, with no clear D. The germline gives CDR1 MNHEY, CDR2 SVGAGI. V was pared by 0 bases and J by 3 bases, with 18 bases between. The CDR3 runs to 18 residues. This chain's CDR3 is CASSYSKWARNDKNIQYF. CDR3 in DNA: TGTGCCAGCAGTTACTCGAAGTGGGCGAGAAACGACAAAAACATTCAGTACTTC.

This clonotype has at least ten counts. The chain combines TRBV19 with TRBJ1-5, with D maybe TRBD1 (5 bases). V was clipped by 5 bases and J by 3 bases, with 20 bases between them. There are 17 residues in the CDR3. Germline V gives CDR1 LNHDA, CDR2 SQIVND (reference sequence). CDR3 residues: CASSLRGAGGSNQPQHF. CDR3 nucleotides: TGTGCCAGTAGTCTACGCGGGGCCGGGGGGTCCAATCAGCCCCAGCATTTT.

This clonotype has only a few counts. This rearrangement joins TRBV18 to TRBJ1-6, with 9 nucleotides matching TRBD1. This CDR3 comprises 17 residues. Germline V gene sequence: CDR1 KGHSH, CDR2 LQKENI. The V and J ends lost 3 bases and 10 bases, in that order; junction bases with no gene match: 13. CDR3: CASSPLPGQGSESPLHF. The CDR3 DNA sequence: TGTGCCAGCTCACCCCTCCCCGGACAGGGGTCGGAATCACCCCTCCACTTT.

The rearrangement joins TRBV6-2 or TRBV6-3 to TRBJ2-7; TRBD1 agrees at 8 bases. Per germline, CDR1 MNHEY and CDR2 SVGEGT. The CDR3 contains 13 residues. V lost 6 bases and J lost 3; bases outside the gene matches: 4. Here the CDR3 reads CASSPGTGYEQYF. The DNA for the CDR3 is TGTGCCAGCAGCCCCGGGACAGGCTACGAGCAGTACTTC.

This clonotype has a single count. The rearrangement links TRBV18 to TRBJ1-2, with 7 bases lining up with TRBD1. The J segment lost 4 bases and the V segment lost 6 bases, leaving 8 bases of the junction unmatched. Germline values: CDR1 KGHSH, CDR2 LQKENI. CDR3 length: 14 amino acids. DNA of the CDR3: TGTGCCAGCTCGACCGGGACAGAGATCTATGGCTACACCTTC. This translates into CASSTGTEIYGYTF.

This clonotype qualifies as medium-sized. The J gene is TRBJ2-7, the V gene TRBV6-5; tentative D call: TRBD2 (6 bases). The CDR3 covers 14 residues. V lost 0 bases to trimming and J lost 2 bases, with 8 bases between them. From germline, CDR1 is MNHEY and CDR2 SVGAGI. The CDR3 sequence: CASSYSRGTYEQYF. CDR3 bases: TGTGCCAGCAGTTACTCCCGGGGGACCTACGAGCAGTACTTC.

The chain links TRBV7-2 to TRBJ2-7; 9 bases match TRBD2. The CDR3 sequence is 17 residues long. Germline assignment: CDR1 SGHTA and CDR2 FQGNSA. V gave up 1 base and J gave up 5 bases; unmatched junction bases: 12. The CDR3: CASSLVGGLAGWDEQYF. Here the CDR3 DNA reads TGTGCCAGCAGCTTAGTAGGGGGCCTAGCGGGATGGGACGAGCAGTACTTC.

The rearrangement links TRBV11-2 to TRBJ2-1; D gene unclear. Per germline, CDR1 SGHAT and CDR2 FQNNGV. Trimming took off 5 bases at V and 8 bases at J, with 25 bases between the two ends. The CDR3 has 17 amino acids. The CDR3 sequence is CASSTQIGSSRADEQFF. DNA for the CDR3: TGTGCCAGCAGCACGCAGATTGGCAGCTCCCGGGCGGATGAGCAGTTCTTC.

The CDR3 protein is CSAEKGAPTEAFF. DNA for the CDR3: TGCAGTGCTGAGAAGGGGGCGCCCACTGAAGCTTTCTTT. This chain links TRBV20-1 with TRBJ1-1, with 7 nucleotides matching TRBD1. The CDR3 contains 13 residues. The V gene end was trimmed by 5 bases and the J gene end by 4 bases; junction bases not matched to a gene: 7. Germline loops: CDR1 DFQATT, CDR2 SNEGSKA (reference sequence).

In nucleotides, the CDR3 is TGCGCCAGCAGCTTTAATCTCGCAGGGGGAACCGGGGAGCTGTTTTTT. Residues: CASSFNLAGGTGELFF. The chain uses TRBV5-1 and TRBJ2-2; 7 nucleotides agree with TRBD1. This CDR3 region has 16 residues. Trimming cost V 2 bases and J 5 bases; bases outside gene matches: 9. Germline V CDR1 and CDR2: SGHRS, YFSETQ.

This clonotype was found a few times. The chain uses TRBV7-9 and TRBJ2-7, with 10 bases that match TRBD2. The V gene end was trimmed by 5 bases and the J gene end by 5 bases; junction bases not matched to a gene: 12. Germline-derived CDR1 and CDR2 are SEHNR and FQNEAQ (reference sequence). The CDR3 contains 16 residues. The CDR3 is CASSPRGLAGVNEQYF. The CDR3 region has the DNA TGTGCCAGCAGCCCGAGGGGGCTAGCGGGAGTTAACGAGCAGTACTTC. The full variable domain, in which reference TRBV7-9 and TRBJ2-7 provide the parts outside the CDR3, is DTGVSQNPRHKITKRGQNVTFRCDPISEHNRLYWYRQTLGQGPEFLTYFQNEAQLEKSRLLSDRFSAERPKGSFSTLEIQRTEQGDSAMYLCASSPRGLAGVNEQYFGPGTRLTVT.

This clonotype showed up many times. This chain connects TRBV19 to TRBJ1-1, with TRBD1 as a possible D gene (6 bases). There are 14 residues in the CDR3. CDR1 and CDR2 from the germline V gene are LNHDA and SQIVND (reference sequence). V lost 11 bases and J lost 5, with 21 bases in between. CDR3 nucleotides: TGTGCCTGCAAGGCCAGGGGCTACGGAACTGAAGCTTTCTTT. As protein: CACKARGYGTEAFF.

This sequence joins TRBV6-5 and TRBJ1-1; tentatively, D is TRBD1 (5 bases). CDR3 length: 12 residues. The germline CDR1 and CDR2 sequences are MNHEY and SVGAGI. Trimming shortened V by 10 bases and J by 11 bases, and 20 bases separated the two germline ends. This CDR3 is CATGAGPGRAFF. Here the CDR3 DNA reads TGTGCCACCGGTGCGGGGCCAGGGCGGGCTTTCTTT.

This clonotype was counted only a few times. For the CDR3, the DNA is TGTGCCAGCACCAAACAAACTACGGGACAGCGTAATGAAAAACTGTTTTTT. Protein sequence: CASTKQTTGQRNEKLFF. The chain has TRBV5-5 and TRBJ1-4; 7 nucleotides line up with TRBD1. The J segment lost 4 bases and the V segment lost 6 bases, leaving 15 bases of the junction unmatched. The CDR3 is made up of 17 amino acids. Germline V gives CDR1 SGHKS, CDR2 YYEKEE (reference sequence).

CDR3 DNA: TGTGCCAGCAGCTTACCGCCTGGAAACACCATATATTTT. Translated: CASSLPPGNTIYF. The V gene is TRBV7-2, the J gene TRBJ1-3, with D hard to call. From germline, CDR1 is SGHTA and CDR2 FQGNSA. V lost 2 bases, J lost 2 bases, and 4 bases lay in between. The CDR3 length is 13 residues.

V gene TRBV12-3 or TRBV12-4 combines with J gene TRBJ2-6, with D uncertain. The CDR3 spans 17 residues. V lost 3 bases to trimming and J lost 1 base, with 13 bases between them. The CDR3 here is CASSFRTVTSGANVLTF. CDR3 in DNA: TGTGCCAGCAGTTTTCGGACCGTTACGTCTGGGGCCAACGTCCTGACTTTC.

The chain is built from TRBV6-5 and TRBJ1-4; D gene unclear. CDR3 size: 15 residues. Germline CDR1 MNHEY, CDR2 SVGAGI. The V gene lost 5 bases and the J gene lost 3 bases, with 13 bases spanning the gap. The CDR3 loop is CASSPGGSPNEKLFF. DNA of the CDR3: TGTGCCAGCAGTCCGGGCGGTTCCCCTAATGAAAAACTGTTTTTT.

By proportion, this clonotype is medium-sized. The rearrangement links TRBV19 to TRBJ2-3, with 9 bases matching TRBD2. CDR3 length: 19 residues. Trimming took 5 bases from V and 2 from J; bases not matched to a gene: 17. Germline CDR1 LNHDA, CDR2 SQIVND (reference sequence). DNA for the CDR3: TGTGCCAGTAGTTCCCGCCTAGCGGGGACTGCCCGCACCACAGATACGCAGTATTTT. This sequence encodes CASSSRLAGTARTTDTQYF.

This clonotype was counted only a few times. The rearrangement joins TRBV30 to TRBJ1-5; D is unresolved. Trimming shortened V by 5 bases and J by 4 bases, and 9 bases separated the two germline ends. Looked up from germline, CDR1 is GTSNPN and CDR2 is SVGIG (reference sequence). The CDR3 is 12 amino acids. CDR3 DNA sequence: TGTGCCTGGCAGGTGGGGAATCAGCCCCAGCATTTT. Encoded protein: CAWQVGNQPQHF.

This sequence joins TRBV10-1 and TRBJ2-4; the match to TRBD1 covers 10 bases. There are 14 residues in the CDR3. V shed 9 bases, J shed 8 bases, and the junction held 10 bases outside the gene matches. Germline V gene sequence: CDR1 WNHNN, CDR2 SYGVQD (reference sequence). CDR3 sequence reads: CARHRQGAIDIQYF. CDR3 in DNA: TGCGCCAGACACAGACAGGGGGCGATAGACATTCAGTACTTC.

Sample share makes this clonotype medium-sized (0.01 to 0.1%). V is TRBV19 and J is TRBJ2-5; 7 positions agree with TRBD1. V lost 5 bases to trimming and J lost 0 bases; unmatched junction nucleotides: 9. Germline V gives CDR1 LNHDA, CDR2 SQIVND (reference sequence). CDR3 length: 16 amino acids. The CDR3 sequence: CASSRTGQTYQETQYF. The CDR3 nucleotides read TGTGCCAGTAGTCGGACGGGACAGACGTACCAAGAGACCCAGTACTTC.